This T cell receptor beta chain comes out of a study of blood T cell repertoires in COVID-19. Study overall: Samples taken during acute and convalescent COVID-19 were collected in the United States, Italy and Spain. PBMCs, B-cell-depleted T cells, or T cells provided the cDNA or gDNA that made up the material.

Participant-given clinical history determined each cohort assignment. The study counted Cohort 3 donors as recovered given two negative PCRs, clearance, or symptom resolution. This CDR3 is built from 16 residues. The germline V and J ends were trimmed by 4 bases and 0 bases, with 16 bases remaining between them. The V gene's germline CDR1 is SGHRS and CDR2 YFSETQ. The repertoire was sequenced with immunoSEQ multiplex PCR; TCRdb's copy has only in-frame clones and lacks some. The top ten clones hold roughly a sixth of a sample with around 250,000 clones, over 75% of them seen once. The origin of this receptor is a man younger than 30 who had recovered from COVID-19. The sequenced material came from PBMCs or T cells enriched from blood (not recorded which). The chain uses TRBV5-1 and TRBJ1-1, with D perhaps TRBD1 (5 bases). The CDR3 region has the DNA TGCGCCAGCAGCCCCCGGGGGGTGTTCATGAACACTGAAGCTTTCTTT. Its protein product is CASSPRGVFMNTEAFF. Full variable domain (missing parts from reference TRBV5-1 and TRBJ1-1): KAGVTQTPRYLIKTRGQQVTLSCSPISGHRSVSWYQQTPGQGLQFLFEYFSETQRNKGNFPGRFSGRQFSNSRSEMNVSTLELGDSALYLCASSPRGVFMNTEAFFGQGTRLTVV.